A single sample is the source of the 5 T cell receptor beta chains below, sequenced in a study of blood T cell repertoires in COVID-19. The assay was immunoSEQ multiplex PCR, and TCRdb's table has in-frame clones only and misses some. The sample shows roughly 80,000 clones, more than 75% of them seen only once. The sample was peripheral blood. These receptors were obtained from a woman between 65 and 79 years old with acute or convalescent COVID-19.

The rearrangement joins TRBV7-8 to TRBJ1-2; D gene uncertain. Between the trimmed V and J ends, which lost 0 bases and 4 bases, there was a span of 12 bases. Germline loops: CDR1 SGHVS, CDR2 FQNEAQ. This CDR3 has 15 residues. The chain's CDR3 is CASSLAINVVYGYTF. Written as DNA, the CDR3 is TGTGCCAGCAGCTTAGCGATTAATGTAGTCTATGGCTACACCTTC.

This chain connects TRBV7-9 to TRBJ1-2; the D is unclear. This CDR3 spans 13 amino acids. V dropped 10 bases and J dropped 8 bases, with 20 bases sitting between them. CDR1 SEHNR and CDR2 FQNEAQ come from the germline V gene (reference sequence). DNA of the CDR3: TGTGCCACTGACCAAGAGGGAGTTGGGGGCTACACCTTC. Amino acids: CATDQEGVGGYTF. Using reference TRBV7-9 and TRBJ1-2 for the parts outside the CDR3, the full variable domain is DTGVSQNPRHKITKRGQNVTFRCDPISEHNRLYWYRQTLGQGPEFLTYFQNEAQLEKSRLLSDRFSAERPKGSFSTLEIQRTEQGDSAMYLCATDQEGVGGYTFGSGTRLTVV.

The V and J genes are TRBV15 and TRBJ2-2; the match to TRBD1 covers 11 bases. The CDR3 covers 15 residues. Germline CDR1 LNHNV, CDR2 YYDKDF (reference sequence). J was trimmed by 5 bases and V by 3 bases; bases with no gene match: 2. The CDR3 region is CATSSRDRGTGELFF. DNA of the CDR3: TGTGCCACCAGCAGCCGGGACAGGGGGACCGGGGAGCTGTTTTTT.

This chain links TRBV7-9 with TRBJ2-1, with TRBD1 as a possible D gene (5 bases). V dropped 1 base and J dropped 5 bases, with 6 bases sitting between them. The CDR3 runs to 13 residues. Germline loops: CDR1 SEHNR, CDR2 FQNEAQ (reference sequence). The CDR3 region is CASSLVQDNEQFF. The CDR3 DNA reads as TGTGCCAGCAGCTTAGTACAGGACAATGAGCAGTTCTTC.

V gene TRBV19 combines with J gene TRBJ2-7; TRBD2 agrees at 7 bases. The CDR3 runs 12 residues. The V gene's germline CDR1 is LNHDA and CDR2 SQIVND (reference sequence). After removal of 7 bases from V and 7 bases from J, the junction contained 7 bases not matched to a gene. The DNA for the CDR3 is TGTGCCAGTACCGTGACTAGCCTTGAGCAGTACGTC. This sequence encodes CASTVTSLEQYV.